This T cell receptor (beta chain) emerged from a study of technical replicates of blood from a few donors. V trimming: 5 bases; J trimming: 4 bases; junction bases outside the gene matches: 8. Per the germline V gene, CDR1 is SEHNR and CDR2 is FQNEAQ (reference sequence). The CDR3 consists of 16 residues. The protocol was immunoSEQ multiplex PCR, while the TCRdb copy is restricted to in-frame clones and leaves out a portion. The sample consists of some 80,000 clones, around 96% of them appearing once. This sequence was found in a human donor in good health. The chain recombines TRBV7-9 with TRBJ2-3, with 11 positions matching TRBD2. Sequenced input: T cells isolated from PBMCs. The CDR3 spells CASSPGGSGRADTQYF. CDR3 DNA sequence: TGTGCCAGCAGCCCTGGTGGTAGCGGGAGGGCAGATACGCAGTATTTT.